The next 2 T cell receptor beta chains were all read from a single sample in a study of monozygotic twins with inflammatory bowel disease. From its re-call of the 5' RACE reads, TCRdb lists each CDR3 protein once, without DNA. This sample's clone table lists more than 120,000 distinct CDR3 sequences. Sequencing was performed on blood. These receptors were obtained from a human donor with ulcerative colitis or Crohn's disease, or a healthy co-twin of an affected twin (not recorded which).

V and J are TRBV11-2 and TRBJ2-7; the TCRdb call, TRBD2, lacks DNA for checking. The CDR3 totals 19 residues. CDR1 and CDR2 (germline): SGHAT, FQNNGV. The CDR3 spells CASSLNPPTSRKTSYEQYF.

V is TRBV18 and J is TRBJ1-3. Germline V lookup: CDR1 KGHSH, CDR2 LQKENI. This CDR3 comprises 14 residues. The CDR3 loop is CASSPLDSGNTIYF.